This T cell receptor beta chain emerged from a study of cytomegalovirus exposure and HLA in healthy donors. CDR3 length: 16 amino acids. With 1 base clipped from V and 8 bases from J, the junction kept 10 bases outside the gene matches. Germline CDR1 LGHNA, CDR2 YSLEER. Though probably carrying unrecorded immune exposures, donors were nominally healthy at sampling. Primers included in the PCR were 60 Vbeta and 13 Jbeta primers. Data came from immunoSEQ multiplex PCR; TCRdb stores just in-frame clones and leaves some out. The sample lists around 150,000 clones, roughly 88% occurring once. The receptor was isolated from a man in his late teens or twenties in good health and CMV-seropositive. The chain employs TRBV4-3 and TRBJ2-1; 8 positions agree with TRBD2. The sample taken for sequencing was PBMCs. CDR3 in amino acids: CASSQGPGGLDDEQFF. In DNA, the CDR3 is TGCGCCAGCAGCCAAGGGCCGGGGGGGCTAGACGATGAGCAGTTCTTC.